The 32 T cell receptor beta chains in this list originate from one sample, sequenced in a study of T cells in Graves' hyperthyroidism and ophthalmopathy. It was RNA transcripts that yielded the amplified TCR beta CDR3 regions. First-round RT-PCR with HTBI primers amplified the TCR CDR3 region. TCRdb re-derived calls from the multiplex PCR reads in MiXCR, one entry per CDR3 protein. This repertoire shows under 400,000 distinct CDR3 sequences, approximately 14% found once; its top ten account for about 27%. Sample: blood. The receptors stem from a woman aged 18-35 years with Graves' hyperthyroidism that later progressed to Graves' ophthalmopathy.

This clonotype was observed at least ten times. The CDR3 DNA reads TGTGCCAGCTCAGTCACAGGGGAATCATACAATGAGCAGTTCTTC. Its protein is CASSVTGESYNEQFF. The V and J genes are TRBV18 and TRBJ2-1, with 7 bases that match TRBD1. This CDR3 comprises 15 residues. Germline V gene sequence: CDR1 KGHSH, CDR2 LQKENI. The junction had 8 bases not matched to a gene; V was cut back by 5 bases and J by 4 bases.

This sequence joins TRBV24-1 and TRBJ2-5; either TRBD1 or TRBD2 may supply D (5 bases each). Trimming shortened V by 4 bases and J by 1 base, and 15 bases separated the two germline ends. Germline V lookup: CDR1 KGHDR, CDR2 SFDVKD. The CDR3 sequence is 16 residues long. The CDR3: CATSDRDGQLQETQYF. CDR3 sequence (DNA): TGTGCCACCAGTGACAGGGACGGCCAGCTCCAAGAGACCCAGTACTTC.

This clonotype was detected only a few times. The chain's CDR3 is CASSLRSGNSPLHF. The CDR3 DNA reads as TGTGCCAGCAGCCTGCGCTCGGGTAATTCACCCCTCCACTTT. V gene TRBV7-9 combines with J gene TRBJ1-6; D is unresolved. Trimming pared 5 bases from V and 6 bases from J, leaving 11 bases between. Germline assignment: CDR1 SEHNR and CDR2 FQNEAQ (reference sequence). The CDR3 has 14 residues.

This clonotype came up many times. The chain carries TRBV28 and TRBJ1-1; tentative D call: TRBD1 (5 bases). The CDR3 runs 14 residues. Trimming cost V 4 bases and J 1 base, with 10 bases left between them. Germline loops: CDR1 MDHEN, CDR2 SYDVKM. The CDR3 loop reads CASSSGPSNTEAFF. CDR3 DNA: TGTGCCAGCAGTTCGGGACCTTCGAACACTGAAGCTTTCTTT. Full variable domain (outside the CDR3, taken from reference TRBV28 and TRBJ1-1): DVKVTQSSRYLVKRTGEKVFLECVQDMDHENMFWYRQDPGLGLRLIYFSYDVKMKEKGDIPEGYSVSREKKERFSLILESASTNQTSMYLCASSSGPSNTEAFFGQGTRLTVV.

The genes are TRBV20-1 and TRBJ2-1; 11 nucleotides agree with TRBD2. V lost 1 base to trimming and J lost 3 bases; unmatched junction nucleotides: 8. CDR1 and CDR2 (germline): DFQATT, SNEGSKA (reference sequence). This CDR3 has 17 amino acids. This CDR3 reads CSARAASSGRGYNEQFF. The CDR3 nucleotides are TGCAGTGCTAGAGCCGCAAGTAGCGGGAGGGGCTACAATGAGCAGTTCTTC.

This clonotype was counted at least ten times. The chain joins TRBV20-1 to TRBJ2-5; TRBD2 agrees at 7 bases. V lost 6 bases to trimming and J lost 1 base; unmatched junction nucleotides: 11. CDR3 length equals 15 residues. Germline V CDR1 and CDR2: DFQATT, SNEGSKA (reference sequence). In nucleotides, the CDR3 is TGCAGTGCCTGCCCCTCTAGCGGCCTCCAAGAGACCCAGTACTTC. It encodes CSACPSSGLQETQYF.

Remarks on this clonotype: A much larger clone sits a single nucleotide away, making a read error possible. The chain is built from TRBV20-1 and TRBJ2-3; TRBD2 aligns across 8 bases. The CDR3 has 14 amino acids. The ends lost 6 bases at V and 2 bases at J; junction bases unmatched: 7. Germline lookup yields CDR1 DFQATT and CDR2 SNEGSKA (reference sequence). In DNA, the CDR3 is TGCAGTGCCTGGACTAGCAGGGACACAGATACGCAGTATTTT. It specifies CSAWTSRDTDTQYF.

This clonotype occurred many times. The CDR3 spells CASSPIQTDYNEQFF. As DNA, the CDR3 is TGTGCCAGCAGTCCAATACAGACAGACTACAATGAGCAGTTCTTC. J is TRBJ2-1 and V is TRBV27; possible D gene TRBD1, 5 bases. CDR3 length: 15 residues. V was pared by 5 bases and J by 3 bases, with 14 bases between. Germline V gene data show CDR1 as MNHEY and CDR2 as SMNVEV (reference sequence).

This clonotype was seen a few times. The DNA for the CDR3 is TGTGCCAGCAGTTACGGGCTTGCGACAGGGGGGGGGAACACTGAAGCTTTCTTT. This gives the protein CASSYGLATGGGNTEAFF. This sequence joins TRBV6-5 and TRBJ1-1; 9 nucleotides align to TRBD1. From germline, CDR1 is MNHEY and CDR2 SVGAGI. The CDR3 spans 18 residues. After removal of 2 bases from V and 1 base from J, the junction contained 11 bases not matched to a gene.

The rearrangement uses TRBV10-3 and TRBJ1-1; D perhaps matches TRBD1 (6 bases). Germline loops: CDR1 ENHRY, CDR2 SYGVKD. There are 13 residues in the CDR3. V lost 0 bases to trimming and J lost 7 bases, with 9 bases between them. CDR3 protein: CAISESRGGEAFF. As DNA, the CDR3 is TGTGCCATCAGTGAGTCCAGGGGCGGTGAAGCTTTCTTT.

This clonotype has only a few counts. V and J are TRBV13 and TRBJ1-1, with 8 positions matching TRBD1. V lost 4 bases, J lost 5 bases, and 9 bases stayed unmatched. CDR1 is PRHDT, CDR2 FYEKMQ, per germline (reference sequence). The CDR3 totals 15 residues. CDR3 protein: CASSYRGGRGTEAFF. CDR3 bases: TGTGCCAGCAGCTACAGGGGGGGACGAGGGACTGAAGCTTTCTTT. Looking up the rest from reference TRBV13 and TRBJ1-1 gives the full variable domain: AAGVIQSPRHLIKEKRETATLKCYPIPRHDTVYWYQQGPGQDPQFLISFYEKMQSDKGSIPDRFSAQQFSDYHSELNMSSLELGDSALYFCASSYRGGRGTEAFFGQGTRLTVV.

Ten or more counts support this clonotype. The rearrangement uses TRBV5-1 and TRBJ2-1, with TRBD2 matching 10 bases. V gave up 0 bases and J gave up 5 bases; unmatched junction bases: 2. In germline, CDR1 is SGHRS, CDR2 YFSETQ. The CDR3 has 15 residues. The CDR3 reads CASSLASGSHNEQFF. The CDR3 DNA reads TGCGCCAGCAGCTTGGCTAGCGGGAGCCACAATGAGCAGTTCTTC.

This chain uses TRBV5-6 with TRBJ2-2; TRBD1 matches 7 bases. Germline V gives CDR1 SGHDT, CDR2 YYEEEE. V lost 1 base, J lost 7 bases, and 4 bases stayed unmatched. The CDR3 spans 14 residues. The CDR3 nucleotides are TGTGCCAGCAGCTTGTGGCAGGGGGTCGGGGAGCTGTTTTTT. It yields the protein CASSLWQGVGELFF.

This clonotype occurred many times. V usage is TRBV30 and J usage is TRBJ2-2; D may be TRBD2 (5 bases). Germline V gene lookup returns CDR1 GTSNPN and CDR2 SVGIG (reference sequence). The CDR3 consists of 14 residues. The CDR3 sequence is CASARRSNTGELFF. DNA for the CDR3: TGTGCTTCGGCCCGGAGGTCGAACACCGGGGAGCTGTTTTTT.

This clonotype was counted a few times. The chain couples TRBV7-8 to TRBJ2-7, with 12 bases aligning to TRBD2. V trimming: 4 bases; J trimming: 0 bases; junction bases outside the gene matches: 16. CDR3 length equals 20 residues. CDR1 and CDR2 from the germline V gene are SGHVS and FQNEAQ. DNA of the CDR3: TGTGCCAGCAGCTCCCCGGGGGGTGGGCTAGCGGGAGGGATCTCCTACGAGCAGTACTTC. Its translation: CASSSPGGGLAGGISYEQYF.

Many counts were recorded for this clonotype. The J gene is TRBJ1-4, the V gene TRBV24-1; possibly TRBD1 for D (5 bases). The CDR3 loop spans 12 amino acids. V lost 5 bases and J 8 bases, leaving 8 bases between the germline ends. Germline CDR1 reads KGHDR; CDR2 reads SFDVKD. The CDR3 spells CATSAEGEKLFF. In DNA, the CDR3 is TGTGCCACCAGTGCCGAGGGGGAAAAACTGTTTTTT.

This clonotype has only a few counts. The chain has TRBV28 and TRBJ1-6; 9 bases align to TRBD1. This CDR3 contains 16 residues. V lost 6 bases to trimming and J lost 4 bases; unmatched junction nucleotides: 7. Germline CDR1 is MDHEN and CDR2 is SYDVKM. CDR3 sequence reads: CASSRPDRGYNSPLHF. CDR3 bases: TGTGCCAGCAGCCGGCCGGACAGGGGTTATAATTCACCCCTCCACTTT.

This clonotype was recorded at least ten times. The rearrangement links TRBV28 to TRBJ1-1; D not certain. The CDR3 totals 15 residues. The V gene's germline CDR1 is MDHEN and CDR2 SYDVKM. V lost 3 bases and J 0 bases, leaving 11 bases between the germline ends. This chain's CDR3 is CASSFVGQMNTEAFF. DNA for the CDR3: TGTGCCAGCAGTTTCGTCGGGCAAATGAACACTGAAGCTTTCTTT.

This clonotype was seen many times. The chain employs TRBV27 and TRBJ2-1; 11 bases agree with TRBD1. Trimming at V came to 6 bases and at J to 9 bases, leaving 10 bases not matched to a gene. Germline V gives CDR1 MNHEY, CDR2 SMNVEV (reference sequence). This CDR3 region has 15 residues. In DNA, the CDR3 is TGTGCCAGCAGCACCCGGGACAGGGGGACGGTTGAGCAGTTCTTC. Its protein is CASSTRDRGTVEQFF.

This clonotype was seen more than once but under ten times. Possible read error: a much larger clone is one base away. CDR3 nucleotides: TGTGCCAGCAGTTCGCTAGGGACAGGGGACAATGAGCAGCTCTTC. This codes for CASSSLGTGDNEQLF. The chain is built from TRBV27 and TRBJ2-1; 10 nucleotides agree with TRBD1. The CDR3 extends over 15 amino acids. Germline V gene data show CDR1 as MNHEY and CDR2 as SMNVEV (reference sequence).

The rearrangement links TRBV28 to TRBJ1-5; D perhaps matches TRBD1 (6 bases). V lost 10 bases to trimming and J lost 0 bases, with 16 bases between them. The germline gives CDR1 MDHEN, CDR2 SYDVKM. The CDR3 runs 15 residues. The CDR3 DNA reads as TGTGCCATCGTGGGGGGGGGGGCTAGCAATCAGCCCCAGCATTTT. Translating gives CAIVGGGASNQPQHF.

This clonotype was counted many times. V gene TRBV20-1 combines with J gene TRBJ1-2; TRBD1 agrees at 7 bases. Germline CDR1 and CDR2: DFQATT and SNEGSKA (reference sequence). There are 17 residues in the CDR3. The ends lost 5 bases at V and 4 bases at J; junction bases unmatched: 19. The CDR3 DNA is TGCAGTGCTGCCCGAGACCCCTACAGGGGAGAAGGCTATGGCTACACCTTC. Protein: CSAARDPYRGEGYGYTF.

The CDR3 nucleotides read TGTGCCAGCTCACCAAGGGACAGGGCCGAGCATAATTCACCCCTCCACTTT. It codes for CASSPRDRAEHNSPLHF. The chain couples TRBV18 to TRBJ1-6, with 9 bases lining up with TRBD1. V was clipped by 2 bases and J by 5 bases; unmatched bases: 7. The CDR3 has 17 amino acids. Looked up from germline, CDR1 is KGHSH and CDR2 is LQKENI. The variable domain in full, completed from reference TRBV18 and TRBJ1-6, reads NAGVMQNPRHLVRRRGQEARLRCSPMKGHSHVYWYRQLPEEGLKFMVYLQKENIIDESGMPKERFSAEFPKEGPSILRIQQVVRGDSAAYFCASSPRDRAEHNSPLHFGNGTRLTVT.

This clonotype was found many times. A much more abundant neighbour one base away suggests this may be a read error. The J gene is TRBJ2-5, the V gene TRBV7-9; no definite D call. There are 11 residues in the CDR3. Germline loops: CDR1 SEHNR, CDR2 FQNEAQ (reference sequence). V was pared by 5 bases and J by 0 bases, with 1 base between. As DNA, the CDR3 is TGTGCCAGCAGCCACCAAGAGACCCAGTACTTC. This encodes CASSHQETQYF.

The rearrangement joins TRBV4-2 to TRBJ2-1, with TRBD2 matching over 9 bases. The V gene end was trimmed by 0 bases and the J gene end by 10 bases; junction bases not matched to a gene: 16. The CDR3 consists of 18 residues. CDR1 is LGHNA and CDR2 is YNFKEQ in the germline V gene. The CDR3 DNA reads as TGTGCCAGCAGCCAAGACTCGGAGACTAGCGGCTTATGGCGGGAGCAGTTCTTC. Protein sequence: CASSQDSETSGLWREQFF.

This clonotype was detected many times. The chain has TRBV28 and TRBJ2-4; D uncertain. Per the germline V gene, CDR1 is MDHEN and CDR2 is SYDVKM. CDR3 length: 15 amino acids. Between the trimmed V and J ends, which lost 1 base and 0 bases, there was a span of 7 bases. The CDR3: CASSLSGLAKNIQYF. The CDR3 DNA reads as TGTGCCAGCAGTTTATCGGGCCTAGCCAAAAACATTCAGTACTTC.

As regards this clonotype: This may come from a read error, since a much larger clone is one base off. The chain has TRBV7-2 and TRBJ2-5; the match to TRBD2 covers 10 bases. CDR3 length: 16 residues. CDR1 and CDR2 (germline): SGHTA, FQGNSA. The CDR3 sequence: CASSLESGRAAKTQHF. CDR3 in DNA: TGTGCCAGCAGCTTAGAAAGCGGGAGGGCCGCAAAGACCCAGCACTTC.

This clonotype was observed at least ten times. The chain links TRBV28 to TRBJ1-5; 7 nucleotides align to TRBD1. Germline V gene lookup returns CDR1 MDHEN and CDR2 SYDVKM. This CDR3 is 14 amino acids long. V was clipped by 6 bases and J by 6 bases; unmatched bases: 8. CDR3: CASSPTGIPQPQHF. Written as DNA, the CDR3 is TGTGCCAGCAGCCCGACAGGGATACCTCAGCCCCAGCATTTT.

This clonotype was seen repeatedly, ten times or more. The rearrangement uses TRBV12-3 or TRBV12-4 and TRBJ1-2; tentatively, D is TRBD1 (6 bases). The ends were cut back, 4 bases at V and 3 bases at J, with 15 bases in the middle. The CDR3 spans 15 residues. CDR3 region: CASSSGSGGDYGYTF. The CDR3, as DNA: TGTGCCAGCAGTTCCGGGAGCGGGGGCGACTATGGCTACACCTTC.

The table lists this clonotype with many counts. The CDR3 reads CASKLTGYQETQYF. The CDR3 nucleotides are TGTGCCAGCAAGCTAACAGGGTACCAAGAGACCCAGTACTTC. This chain links TRBV28 with TRBJ2-5; D might be TRBD1 (6 bases). Germline CDR1 and CDR2: MDHEN and SYDVKM. The CDR3 covers 14 residues. V dropped 7 bases and J dropped 0 bases, with 12 bases sitting between them.

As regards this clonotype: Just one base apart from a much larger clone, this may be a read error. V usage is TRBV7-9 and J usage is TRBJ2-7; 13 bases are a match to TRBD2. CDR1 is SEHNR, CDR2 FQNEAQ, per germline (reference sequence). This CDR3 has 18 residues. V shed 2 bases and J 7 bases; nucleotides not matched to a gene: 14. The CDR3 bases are TGTGCCAGCAGCTTATGCAGGACTAGCGGGAGTCTCCTCGGAGAGCAGTACTTC. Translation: CASSLCRTSGSLLGEQYF.

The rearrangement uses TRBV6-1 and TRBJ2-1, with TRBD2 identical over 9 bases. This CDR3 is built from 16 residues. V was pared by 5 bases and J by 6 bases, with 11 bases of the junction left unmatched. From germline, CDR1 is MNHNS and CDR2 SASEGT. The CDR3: CASSHPGASGTNEQFF. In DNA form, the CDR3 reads TGTGCCAGCAGTCATCCCGGGGCTAGCGGGACCAATGAGCAGTTCTTC.